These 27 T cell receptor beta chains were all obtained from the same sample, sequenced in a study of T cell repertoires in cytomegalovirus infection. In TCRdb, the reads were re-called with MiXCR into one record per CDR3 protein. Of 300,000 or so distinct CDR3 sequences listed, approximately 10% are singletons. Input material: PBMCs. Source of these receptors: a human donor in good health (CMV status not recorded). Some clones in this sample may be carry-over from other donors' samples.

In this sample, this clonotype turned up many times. The CDR3 DNA reads as TGTGCCAGCAGCTCAACTAACGGGGCCACCGGGGAGCTGTTTTTT. Its translation is CASSSTNGATGELFF. The rearrangement joins TRBV7-8 to TRBJ2-2; tentatively, D is TRBD1 or TRBD2 (5 bases each). The CDR3 runs to 15 residues. Trimming removed 4 bases from V and 4 bases from J, with 13 bases in between. Germline V lookup: CDR1 SGHVS, CDR2 FQNEAQ. Full variable domain (remainder filled in from reference TRBV7-8 and TRBJ2-2): GAGVSQSPRYKVAKRGQDVALRCDPISGHVSLFWYQQALGQGPEFLTYFQNEAQLDKSGLPSDRFFAERPEGSVSTLKIQRTQQEDSAVYLCASSSTNGATGELFFGEGSRLTVL.

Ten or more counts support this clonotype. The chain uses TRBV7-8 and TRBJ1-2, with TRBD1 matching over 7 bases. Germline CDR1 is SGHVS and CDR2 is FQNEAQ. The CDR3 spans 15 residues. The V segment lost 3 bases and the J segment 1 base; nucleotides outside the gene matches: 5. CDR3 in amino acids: CASSLSGTVNYGYTF. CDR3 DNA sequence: TGTGCCAGCAGCTTGTCCGGGACAGTTAACTATGGCTACACCTTC.

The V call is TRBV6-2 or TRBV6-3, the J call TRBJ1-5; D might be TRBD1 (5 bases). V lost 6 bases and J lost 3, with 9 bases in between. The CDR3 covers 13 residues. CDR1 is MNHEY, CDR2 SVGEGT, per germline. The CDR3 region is CASSWGINQPQHF. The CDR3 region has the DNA TGTGCCAGCAGCTGGGGGATCAATCAGCCCCAGCATTTT.

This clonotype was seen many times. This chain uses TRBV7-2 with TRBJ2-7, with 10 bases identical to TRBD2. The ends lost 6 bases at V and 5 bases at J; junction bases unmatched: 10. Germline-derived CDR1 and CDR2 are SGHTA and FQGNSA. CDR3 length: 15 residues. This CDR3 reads CASRLTSGSFHEQYF. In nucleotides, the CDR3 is TGTGCCAGCAGGTTGACTAGCGGGTCCTTCCACGAGCAGTACTTC.

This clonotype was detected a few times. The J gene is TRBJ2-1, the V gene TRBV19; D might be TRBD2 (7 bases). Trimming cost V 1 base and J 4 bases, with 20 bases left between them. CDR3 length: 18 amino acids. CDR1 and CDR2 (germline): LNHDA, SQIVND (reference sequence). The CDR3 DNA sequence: TGTGCCAGTAGTATAGGATTCGGCGGGGGCGAATTTTACAATGAGCAGTTCTTC. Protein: CASSIGFGGGEFYNEQFF.

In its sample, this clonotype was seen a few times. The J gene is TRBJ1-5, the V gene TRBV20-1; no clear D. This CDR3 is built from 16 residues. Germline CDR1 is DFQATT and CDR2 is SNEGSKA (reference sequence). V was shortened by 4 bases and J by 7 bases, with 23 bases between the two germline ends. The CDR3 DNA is TGCAGTGCTAAGTCCGCTGGCAGCGGGGTGGGGCAGCCCCAGCATTTT. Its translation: CSAKSAGSGVGQPQHF.

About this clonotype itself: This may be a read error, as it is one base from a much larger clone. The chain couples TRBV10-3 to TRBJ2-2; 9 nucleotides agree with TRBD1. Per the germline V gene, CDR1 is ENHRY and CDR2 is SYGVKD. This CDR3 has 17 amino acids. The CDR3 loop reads CAIRELEQGARTGELFF. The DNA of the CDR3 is TGTGCCATCAGAGAGTTGGAACAGGGGGCGCGTACCGGGGAGCTGTTTTTT.

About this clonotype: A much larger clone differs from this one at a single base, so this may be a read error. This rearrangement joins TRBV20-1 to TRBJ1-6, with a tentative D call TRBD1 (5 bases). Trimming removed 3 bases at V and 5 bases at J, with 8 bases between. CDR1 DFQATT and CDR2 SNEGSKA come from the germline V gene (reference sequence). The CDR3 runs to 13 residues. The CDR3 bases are TGCAGTGCTAGCGAAGGGGATAATTCACCCCTCCACTTT. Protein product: CSASEGDNSPLHF.

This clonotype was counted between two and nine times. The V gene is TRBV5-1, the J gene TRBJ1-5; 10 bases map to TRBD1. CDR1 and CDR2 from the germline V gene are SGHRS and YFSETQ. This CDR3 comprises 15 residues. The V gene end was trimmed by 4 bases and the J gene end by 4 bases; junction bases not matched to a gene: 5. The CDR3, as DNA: TGCGCCAGCAGCCCGGGGACAGGGGTAAATCAGCCCCAGCATTTT. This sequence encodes CASSPGTGVNQPQHF.

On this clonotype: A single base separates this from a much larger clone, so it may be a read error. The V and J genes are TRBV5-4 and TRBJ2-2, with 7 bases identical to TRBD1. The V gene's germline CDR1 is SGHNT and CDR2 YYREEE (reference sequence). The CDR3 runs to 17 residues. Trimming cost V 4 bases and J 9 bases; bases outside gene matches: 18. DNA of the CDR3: TGTGCCAGCAGCCCACCCGGGACAGTAGGCAAGGCCTGGGAGCTGTTTTTT. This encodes CASSPPGTVGKAWELFF.

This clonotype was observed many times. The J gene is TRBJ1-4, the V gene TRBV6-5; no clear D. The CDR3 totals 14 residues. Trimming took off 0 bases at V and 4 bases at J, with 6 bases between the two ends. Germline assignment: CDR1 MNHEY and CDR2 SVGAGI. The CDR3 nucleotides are TGTGCCAGCAGTTACTCAGGGAATAATGAAAAACTGTTTTTT. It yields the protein CASSYSGNNEKLFF.

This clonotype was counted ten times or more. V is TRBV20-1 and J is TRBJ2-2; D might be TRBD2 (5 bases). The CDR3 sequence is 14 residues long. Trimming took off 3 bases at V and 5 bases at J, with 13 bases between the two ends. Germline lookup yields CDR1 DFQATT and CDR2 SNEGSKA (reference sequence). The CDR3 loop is CSASRFEGTGELFF. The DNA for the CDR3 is TGCAGTGCTAGTAGATTTGAGGGTACCGGGGAGCTGTTTTTT.

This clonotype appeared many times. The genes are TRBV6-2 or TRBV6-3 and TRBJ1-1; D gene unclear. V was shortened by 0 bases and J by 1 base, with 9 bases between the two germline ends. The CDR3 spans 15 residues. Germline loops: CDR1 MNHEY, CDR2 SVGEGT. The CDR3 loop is CASSYSTTENTEAFF. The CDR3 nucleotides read TGTGCCAGCAGTTACTCGACCACAGAGAACACTGAAGCTTTCTTT.

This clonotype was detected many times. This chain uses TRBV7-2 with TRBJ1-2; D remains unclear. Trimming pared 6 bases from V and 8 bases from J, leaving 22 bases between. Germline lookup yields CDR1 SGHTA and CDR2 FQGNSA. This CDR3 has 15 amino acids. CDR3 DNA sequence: TGTGCCAGCAGAGCTCAAAAGGACCGGTCTGAGGGCTACACCTTC. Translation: CASRAQKDRSEGYTF.

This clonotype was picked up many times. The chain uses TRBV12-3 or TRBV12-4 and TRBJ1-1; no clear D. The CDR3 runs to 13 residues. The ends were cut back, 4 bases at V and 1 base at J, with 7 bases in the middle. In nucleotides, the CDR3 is TGTGCCAGCAGTTGGGAACAGAACACTGAAGCTTTCTTT. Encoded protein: CASSWEQNTEAFF.

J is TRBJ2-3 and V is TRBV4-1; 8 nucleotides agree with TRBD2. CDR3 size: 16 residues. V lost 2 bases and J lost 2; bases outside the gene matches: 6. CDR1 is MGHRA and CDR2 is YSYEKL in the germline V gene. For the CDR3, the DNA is TGCGCCAGCAGCCAAATAGGACTAGCCGACACAGATACGCAGTATTTT. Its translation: CASSQIGLADTDTQYF.

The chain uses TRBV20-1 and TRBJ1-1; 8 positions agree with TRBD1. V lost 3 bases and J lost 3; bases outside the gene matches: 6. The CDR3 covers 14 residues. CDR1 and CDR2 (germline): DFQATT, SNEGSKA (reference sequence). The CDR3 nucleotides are TGCAGTGCTAGTAATCCAGGGGGCCACACTGAAGCTTTCTTT. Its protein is CSASNPGGHTEAFF.

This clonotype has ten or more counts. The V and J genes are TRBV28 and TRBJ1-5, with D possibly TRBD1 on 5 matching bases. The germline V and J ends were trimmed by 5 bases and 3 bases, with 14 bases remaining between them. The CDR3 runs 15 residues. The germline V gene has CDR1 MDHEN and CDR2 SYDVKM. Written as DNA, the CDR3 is TGTGCCAGCAGTCTCTGGCAGGGTCTCAATCAGCCCCAGCATTTT. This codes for CASSLWQGLNQPQHF. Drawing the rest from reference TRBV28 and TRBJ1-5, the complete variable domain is DVKVTQSSRYLVKRTGEKVFLECVQDMDHENMFWYRQDPGLGLRLIYFSYDVKMKEKGDIPEGYSVSREKKERFSLILESASTNQTSMYLCASSLWQGLNQPQHFGDGTRLSIL.

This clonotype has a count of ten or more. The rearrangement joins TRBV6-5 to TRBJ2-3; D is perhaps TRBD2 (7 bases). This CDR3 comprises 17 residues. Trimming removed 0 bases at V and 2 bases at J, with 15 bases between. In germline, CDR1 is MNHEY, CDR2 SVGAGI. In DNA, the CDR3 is TGTGCCAGCAGTTACTCGGGACGGGGGGCCGCCACAGATACGCAGTATTTT. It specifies CASSYSGRGAATDTQYF.

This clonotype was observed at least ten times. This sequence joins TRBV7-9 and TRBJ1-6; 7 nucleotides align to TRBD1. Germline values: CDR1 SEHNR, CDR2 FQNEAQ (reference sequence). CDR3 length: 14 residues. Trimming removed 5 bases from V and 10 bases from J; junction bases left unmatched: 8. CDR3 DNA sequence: TGTGCCAGCAGCCCGACAGGGAGTGGATCACCCCTCCACTTT. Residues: CASSPTGSGSPLHF.

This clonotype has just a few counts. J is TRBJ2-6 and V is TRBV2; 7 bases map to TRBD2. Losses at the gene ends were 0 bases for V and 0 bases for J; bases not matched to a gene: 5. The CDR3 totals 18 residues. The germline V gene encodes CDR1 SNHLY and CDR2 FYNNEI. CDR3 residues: CASSEAGGGTSGANVLTF. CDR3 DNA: TGTGCCAGCAGTGAAGCTGGCGGGGGAACCTCTGGGGCCAACGTCCTGACTTTC.

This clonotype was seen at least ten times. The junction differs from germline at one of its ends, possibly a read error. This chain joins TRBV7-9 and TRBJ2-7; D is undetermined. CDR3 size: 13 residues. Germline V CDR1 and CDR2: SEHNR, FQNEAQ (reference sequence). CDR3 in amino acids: CASSSVGPGEEYF. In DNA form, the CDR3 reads TGTGCCAGCAGCTCCGTCGGACCGGGCGAGGAGTACTTC.

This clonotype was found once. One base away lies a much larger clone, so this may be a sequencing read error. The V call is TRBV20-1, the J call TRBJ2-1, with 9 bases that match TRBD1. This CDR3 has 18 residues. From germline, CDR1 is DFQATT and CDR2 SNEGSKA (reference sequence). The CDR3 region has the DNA TGCAGTGATAGAGATTATACGGCGCGGACAGGGGCCTACAATGAGCAGTTCTTC. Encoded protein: CSDRDYTARTGAYNEQFF.

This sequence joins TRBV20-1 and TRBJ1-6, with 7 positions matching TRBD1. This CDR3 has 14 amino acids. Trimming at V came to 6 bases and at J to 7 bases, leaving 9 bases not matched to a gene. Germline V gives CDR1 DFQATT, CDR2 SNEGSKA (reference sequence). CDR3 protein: CSAPRDRDNSPLHF. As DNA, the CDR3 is TGCAGTGCCCCTCGAGACAGGGACAATTCACCCCTCCACTTT.

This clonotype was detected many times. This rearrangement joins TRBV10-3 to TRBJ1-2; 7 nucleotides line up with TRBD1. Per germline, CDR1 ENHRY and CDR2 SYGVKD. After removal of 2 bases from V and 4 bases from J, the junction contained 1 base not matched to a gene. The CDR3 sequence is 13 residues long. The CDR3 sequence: CAISEAGGYGYTF. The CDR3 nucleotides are TGTGCCATCAGTGAGGCAGGGGGCTATGGCTACACCTTC.

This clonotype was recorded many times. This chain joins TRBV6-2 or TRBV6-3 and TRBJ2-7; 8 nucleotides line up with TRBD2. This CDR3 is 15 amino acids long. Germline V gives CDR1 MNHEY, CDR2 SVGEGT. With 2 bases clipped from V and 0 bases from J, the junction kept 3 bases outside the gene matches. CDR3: CASSYGGGTSYEQYV. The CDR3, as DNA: TGTGCCAGCAGTTACGGCGGGGGGACCTCCTACGAGCAGTACGTC.

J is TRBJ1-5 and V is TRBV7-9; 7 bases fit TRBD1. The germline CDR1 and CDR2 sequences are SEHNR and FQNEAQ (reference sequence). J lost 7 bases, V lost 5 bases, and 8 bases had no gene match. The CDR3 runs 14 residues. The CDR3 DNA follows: TGTGCCAGCAGCCCAGACAGGGTGAGGCAGCCCCAGCATTTT. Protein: CASSPDRVRQPQHF.